This T cell receptor (beta chain) was observed in a study of early T cells in non-severe SARS-CoV-2 infection. The study's findings and limits: Missing private and CD4 specificities, VDJdb matching favored anti-spike CD8 responses.

This CDR3 spans 16 amino acids. The germline gives CDR1 LGHDT, CDR2 YNNKEL (reference sequence). Deletions cut 0 bases from V and 4 bases from J, with 13 bases between. The protocol attached unique molecular identifiers to individual cDNA molecules. TCRdb passed the 5' RACE reads through MiXCR, listing each CDR3 protein once. The sample has about 57,000 distinct CDR3 sequences; approximately 9.3% are singletons. Turning to this clonotype: Its cognate antigen is unknown.

The chain links TRBV3-1 to TRBJ1-5, with D perhaps TRBD1 (5 bases). This TCR derives from an adult who was a healthcare worker with PCR-confirmed SARS-CoV-2 infection or an uninfected control (not recorded which). Sequencing was carried out using whole blood. The CDR3: CASSQDATGRNQPQHF. In DNA form, the CDR3 reads TGTGCCAGCAGCCAAGATGCTACAGGAAGAAATCAGCCCCAGCATTTT.